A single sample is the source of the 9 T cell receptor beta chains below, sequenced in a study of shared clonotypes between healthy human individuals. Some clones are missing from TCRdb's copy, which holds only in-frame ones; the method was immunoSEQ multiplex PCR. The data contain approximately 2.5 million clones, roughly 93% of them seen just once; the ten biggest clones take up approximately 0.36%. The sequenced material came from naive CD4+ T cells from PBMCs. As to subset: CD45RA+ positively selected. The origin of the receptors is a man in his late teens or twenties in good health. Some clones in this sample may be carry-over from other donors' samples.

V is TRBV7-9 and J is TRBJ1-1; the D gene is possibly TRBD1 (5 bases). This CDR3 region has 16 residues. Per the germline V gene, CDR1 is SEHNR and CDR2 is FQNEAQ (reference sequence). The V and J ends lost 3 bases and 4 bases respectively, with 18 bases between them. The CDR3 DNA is TGTGCCAGCAGCTTCTATATTCCGGGACCCAGCACTGAAGCTTTCTTT. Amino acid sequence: CASSFYIPGPSTEAFF.

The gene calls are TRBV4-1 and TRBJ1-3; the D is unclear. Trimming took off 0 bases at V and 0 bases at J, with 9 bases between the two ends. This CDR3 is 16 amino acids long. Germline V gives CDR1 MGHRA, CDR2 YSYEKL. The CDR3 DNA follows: TGCGCCAGCAGCCAAGATACCCGGAGCTCTGGAAACACCATATATTTT. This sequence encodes CASSQDTRSSGNTIYF.

The CDR3 DNA reads as TGCGCCAGCAGCCTGGGACTAGCGGGGACCTACTCCTACGAGCAGTACTTC. This gives the protein CASSLGLAGTYSYEQYF. The chain links TRBV5-1 to TRBJ2-7; 13 bases align to TRBD2. This CDR3 comprises 17 residues. The germline gives CDR1 SGHRS, CDR2 YFSETQ. V lost 4 bases to trimming and J lost 0 bases; unmatched junction nucleotides: 7.

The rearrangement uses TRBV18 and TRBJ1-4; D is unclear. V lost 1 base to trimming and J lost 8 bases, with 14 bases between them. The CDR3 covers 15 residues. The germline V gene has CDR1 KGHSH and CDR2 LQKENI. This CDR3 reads CASSPRTGVEEKLFF. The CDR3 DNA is TGTGCCAGCTCACCACGGACGGGTGTGGAGGAAAAACTGTTTTTT. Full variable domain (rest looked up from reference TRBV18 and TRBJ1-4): NAGVMQNPRHLVRRRGQEARLRCSPMKGHSHVYWYRQLPEEGLKFMVYLQKENIIDESGMPKERFSAEFPKEGPSILRIQQVVRGDSAAYFCASSPRTGVEEKLFFGSGTQLSVL.

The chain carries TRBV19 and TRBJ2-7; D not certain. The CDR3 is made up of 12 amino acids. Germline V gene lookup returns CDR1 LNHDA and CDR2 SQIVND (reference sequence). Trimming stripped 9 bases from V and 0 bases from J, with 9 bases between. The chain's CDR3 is CARRRISYEQYF. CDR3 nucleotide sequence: TGTGCCAGACGACGGATCTCCTACGAGCAGTACTTC.

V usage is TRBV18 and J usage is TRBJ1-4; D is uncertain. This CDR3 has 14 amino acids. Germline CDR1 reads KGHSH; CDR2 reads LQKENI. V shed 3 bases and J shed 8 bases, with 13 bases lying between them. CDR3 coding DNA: TGTGCCAGCTCACCCCCCGGACCTAGAGAAAAACTGTTTTTT. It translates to CASSPPGPREKLFF.

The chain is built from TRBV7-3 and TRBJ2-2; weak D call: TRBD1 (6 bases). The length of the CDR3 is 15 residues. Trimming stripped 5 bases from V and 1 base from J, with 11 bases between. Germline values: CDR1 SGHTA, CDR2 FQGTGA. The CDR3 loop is CASSDTGQNTGELFF. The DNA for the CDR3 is TGTGCCAGCAGCGACACGGGACAGAACACCGGGGAGCTGTTTTTT.

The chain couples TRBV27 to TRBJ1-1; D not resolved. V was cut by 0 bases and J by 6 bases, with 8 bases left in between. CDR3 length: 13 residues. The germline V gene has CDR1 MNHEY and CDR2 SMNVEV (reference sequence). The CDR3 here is CASSLSPAPEAFF. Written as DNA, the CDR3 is TGTGCCAGCAGTTTATCTCCCGCCCCTGAAGCTTTCTTT.

Here the CDR3 DNA reads TGTGCCAGCAGTTTCGCGGGAGAGCCCTACAATGAGCAGTTCTTC. Amino acids: CASSFAGEPYNEQFF. The rearrangement uses TRBV28 and TRBJ2-1; 7 nucleotides align to TRBD2. The length of the CDR3 is 15 residues. Germline trimming cut 3 bases from V and 2 bases from J; bases unmatched to any gene: 4. The germline CDR1 and CDR2 sequences are MDHEN and SYDVKM.